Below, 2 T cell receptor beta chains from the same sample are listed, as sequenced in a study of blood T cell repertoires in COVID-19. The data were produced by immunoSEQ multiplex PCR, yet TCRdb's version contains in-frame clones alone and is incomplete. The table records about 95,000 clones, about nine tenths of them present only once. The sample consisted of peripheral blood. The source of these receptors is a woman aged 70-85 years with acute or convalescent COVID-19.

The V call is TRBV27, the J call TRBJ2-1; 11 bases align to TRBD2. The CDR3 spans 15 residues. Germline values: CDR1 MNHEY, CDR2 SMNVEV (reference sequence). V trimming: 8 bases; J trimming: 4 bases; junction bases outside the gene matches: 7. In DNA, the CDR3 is TGTGCCAGCTCTACCGGGACTAGCGGATACAATGAGCAGTTCTTC. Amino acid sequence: CASSTGTSGYNEQFF.

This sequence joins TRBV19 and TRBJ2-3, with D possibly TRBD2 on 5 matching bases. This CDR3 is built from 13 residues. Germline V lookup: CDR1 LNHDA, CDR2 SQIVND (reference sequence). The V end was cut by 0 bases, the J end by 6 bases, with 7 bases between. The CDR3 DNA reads TGTGCCAGTAGTATAGACAGGAGGGATACGCAGTATTTT. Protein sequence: CASSIDRRDTQYF. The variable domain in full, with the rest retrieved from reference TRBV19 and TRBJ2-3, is DGGITQSPKYLFRKEGQNVTLSCEQNLNHDAMYWYRQDPGQGLRLIYYSQIVNDFQKGDIAEGYSVSREKKESFPLTVTSAQKNPTAFYLCASSIDRRDTQYFGPGTRLTVL.